Included here is one T cell receptor beta chain sequence, with context. The record originates from a study of control samples from healthy donors and cancer patients. Data came from immunoSEQ multiplex PCR; TCRdb stores just in-frame clones and leaves some out. The sample holds 55,000 to 90,000 clones; 84% are singletons and the top ten take about 26%. The receptor's source is a man in his fifties in good health. Sequenced material: blood.

The CDR3, as DNA: TGCGCCAGCAGCTTGGTTTTTGGGGTGACCGGGGAGCTGTTTTTT. Encoded protein: CASSLVFGVTGELFF. This chain joins TRBV5-1 and TRBJ2-2, with D unresolved. Trimming left V 0 bases short and J 5 bases short, with 11 bases between. Germline V lookup: CDR1 SGHRS, CDR2 YFSETQ. This CDR3 is built from 15 residues.